Included here is one T cell receptor beta chain sequence, with context. The antigen remains undetermined. Trimming took 2 bases from V and 2 from J, leaving 15 bases between them. Germline V gene sequence: CDR1 MGHDK, CDR2 SYGVNS. This CDR3 is built from 16 residues. TCR beta cDNA libraries included unique molecular identifiers. TCRdb processed the PCR reads anew with MiXCR; each CDR3 protein has one entry. The profile shows some 700,000 distinct CDR3 sequences, around 64% of them singletons. The data originate from a study of post-analysis software for immune sequencing data. Study context: Relapsing-remitting, secondary progressive and progressive-relapsing multiple sclerosis were all included among the disease courses. Study-level findings and limits: For normalized Chao1 diversity, multiple sclerosis patients scored significantly lower than controls did. Several TRBV segments (TRBV5-6, TRBV5-1 and TRBV20-1 among them) occurred more frequently in patients than in controls. The authors found that F measure strongly co-clustered same-batch samples.

The sequence was collected from a girl aged 2 to 10 with multiple sclerosis. The chain is built from TRBV25-1 and TRBJ2-5; possible D gene TRBD1, 5 bases. The material sequenced was blood. The CDR3 bases are TGTGCCAGCAGTGAAGGAAGTAAACAGGCACAAGAGACCCAGTACTTC. Translation gives CASSEGSKQAQETQYF. The full variable domain, in which reference TRBV25-1 and TRBJ2-5 provide the parts outside the CDR3, is EADIYQTPRYLVIGTGKKITLECSQTMGHDKMYWYQQDPGMELHLIHYSYGVNSTEKGDLSSESTVSRIRTEHFPLTLESARPSHTSQYLCASSEGSKQAQETQYFGPGTRLLVL.